Listed below are T cell receptor beta chains from one sample, sequenced in a study of T cell repertoires in ileal Crohn's disease. Libraries were prepared by immunoSEQ multiplex PCR; TCRdb keeps only in-frame clonotypes and omits some of them. Of tens of thousands of clones in the sample, about 81% were seen once. Sample: ileal tissue. The receptor source for this set is an adult with Crohn's disease. Each CDR3 is given with its conserved first and last residue. A D gene is named only where the DNA matches it firmly. Not every row has a clone size; where given, it reads once, few, many or a size class.

.,TRBJ1-5,TRBV7-8,.,TGTGCCAGCAGCTTAGGGTCGGGACAATACAATCAGCCCCAGCATTTT,CASSLGSGQYNQPQHF
TRBD2,TRBJ2-5,TRBV10-3,.,TGTGCCATCAGTACGACTAGCGGGGGGTACCAAGAGACCCAGTACTTC,CAISTTSGGYQETQYF
TRBD1,TRBJ1-2,TRBV2,.,TGTGCCAGCAGTGAACGACAGGGACTCTATGGCTACACCTTC,CASSERQGLYGYTF
TRBD1,TRBJ1-6,TRBV6-5,.,TGTGCCAGCAGTTACTCCCAGGGGGCCTATTCACCCCTCCACTTT,CASSYSQGAYSPLHF
TRBD2,TRBJ2-2,TRBV27,.,TGTGCCAGCAGTTGGGCGGGGGGAGGGACCGGGGAGCTGTTTTTT,CASSWAGGGTGELFF
TRBD2,TRBJ2-1,TRBV11-2,.,TGTGCCAGCAGCCGTCGGAGCGGGGGGTCGAGGGATGAGCAGTTCTTC,CASSRRSGGSRDEQFF
.,TRBJ2-7,TRBV4-3,.,TGCGCCAGCAGCCAAGAATTAGCGATACCGGCCTACGAGCAGTACTTC,CASSQELAIPAYEQYF
.,TRBJ2-2,TRBV7-2,.,TGTGCCAGCAGCTTTTCGGTTATTGAGGGGGAGCTGTTTTTT,CASSFSVIEGELFF
TRBD1,TRBJ2-5,TRBV7-9,once,TGTGCCAGCAGCCCCACCGACAGGGCGGGCAGGTCGTGGGAGACCCAGTACTTC,CASSPTDRAGRSWETQYF
.,TRBJ1-1,TRBV29-1,.,TGCAGCGTTGTGAGGACTGAAGCTTTCTTT,CSVVRTEAFF
.,TRBJ1-5,TRBV19,few,TGTGCCAGTAGTATGCAGGGGAGACGGATTAGCAATCAGCCCCAGCATTTT,CASSMQGRRISNQPQHF
TRBD2,TRBJ2-1,TRBV25-1,.,TGTGCCAGCAGTGATGTGCGGGGGGGCCCCTACAATGAGCAGTTCTTC,CASSDVRGGPYNEQFF
.,TRBJ2-7,TRBV6-5,.,TGTGCCAGCAGACGGGGCTCCTACGAGCAGTACTTC,CASRRGSYEQYF
TRBD1,TRBJ1-1,TRBV6-4,.,TGTGCCAGCAGACGGACAGGGAACACTGAAGCTTTCTTT,CASRRTGNTEAFF
.,TRBJ2-1,TRBV4-2,once,TGTGCCAGCAGCCCCCAGGGAGGGGGGGTTGGTGAGCAGTTCTTC,CASSPQGGGVGEQFF
TRBD1,TRBJ2-7,TRBV2,.,TGTGCCAGCGTTCTTGGACAGGGAAATACCTACGAGCAGTACTTC,CASVLGQGNTYEQYF
.,TRBJ1-1,TRBV7-8,few,TGTGCCAGCAGCGAACAGGCGTTGAACACTGAAGCTTTCTTT,CASSEQALNTEAFF
TRBD2,TRBJ2-1,TRBV6-1,.,TGTGCCAGCAGTGAAGTAGCGGGCTCCTACAATGAGCAGTTCTTC,CASSEVAGSYNEQFF
.,TRBJ2-5,TRBV11-2,.,TGTGCCAGCAGCCCCCGCGGATGGAGTCAAGAGACCCAGTACTTC,CASSPRGWSQETQYF
TRBD1,TRBJ2-1,TRBV5-1,.,TGCGCCAGCAGCTGGGGGACAGGGGAGCAGTTCTTC,CASSWGTGEQFF
.,TRBJ2-7,TRBV6-5,.,TGTGCCAGCGGGGAGATCTACGAGCAGTACTTC,CASGEIYEQYF
TRBD1,TRBJ2-1,TRBV5-6,.,TGTGCCAGCATCCTGGACAGGGTTAATGAGCAGTTCTTC,CASILDRVNEQFF
.,TRBJ1-2,TRBV7-2,once,TGTGCCAGCAGCTTTATACAGGGAAAAGGCTACACCTTC,CASSFIQGKGYTF
.,TRBJ2-1,TRBV29-1,few,TGCAGCGTTGAAGATAGGAGGTATGAGCAGTTCTTC,CSVEDRRYEQFF
TRBD1,TRBJ1-1,TRBV7-9,.,TGTGCCAGCAGCGCCTACAGGGGTGAAGCTTTCTTT,CASSAYRGEAFF
.,TRBJ2-7,TRBV5-8,.,TGTGCCAGCAGCTTATATTTCGGCGGCTCCTACGAGCAGTACTTC,CASSLYFGGSYEQYF
.,TRBJ2-7,TRBV27,few,TGTGCCAGCAGACAAATCCAGGGGAACTCCTACGAGCAGTACTTC,CASRQIQGNSYEQYF
.,TRBJ2-2,TRBV30,.,TGTGCCTGGAGGGGCCGTAACACCGGGGAGCTGTTTTTT,CAWRGRNTGELFF
.,TRBJ1-3,TRBV6-1,.,TGTGCCAGTAGACCGTCCGTGCGGAACACCATATATTTT,CASRPSVRNTIYF
TRBD1,TRBJ2-7,TRBV7-2,.,TGTGCCAGCAGTACAGGGGCCCCGGCCGAGCAGTACTTC,CASSTGAPAEQYF
.,TRBJ2-2,TRBV18,.,TGTGCCAGCTCACCCCCTCGACTCGGGGAGCTGTTTTTT,CASSPPRLGELFF
.,TRBJ1-2,TRBV19,.,TGTGCCAGTAGCCCCGACAGGCCTTGGGATGGCTACACCTTC,CASSPDRPWDGYTF
.,TRBJ2-7,TRBV6-1,few,TGTGCCAGCAGTGAGGTACAGGGTACGTCCTACGAGCAGTACTTC,CASSEVQGTSYEQYF
.,TRBJ2-7,TRBV21-1,.,TGTGCCAGCAGCCAGACAGAAGAGGCTCAACCGGTTCTCGAGCAGTACTTC,CASSQTEEAQPVLEQYF
.,TRBJ2-7,TRBV2,once,TGTGCCAGCAGTGACAGGCGCAGGGGAAAGGACGAGCAGTACTTC,CASSDRRRGKDEQYF
TRBD1,TRBJ2-2,TRBV6-6,once,TGTGCCAGCAGTGTACAGGGACAGGGGAACACCGGGGAGCTGTTTTTT,CASSVQGQGNTGELFF
TRBD1,TRBJ2-7,TRBV13,.,TGTGCCAGCAGCTTAGTAGGGACAGGGGTCAACGAGCAGTACTTC,CASSLVGTGVNEQYF
TRBD1,TRBJ2-7,TRBV29-1,.,TGCAGCGTTGACCCGGGACAGGGCGTCAACGAGCAGTACTTC,CSVDPGQGVNEQYF
TRBD2,TRBJ2-5,TRBV2,.,TGTGCCAGCAGTGACCGCGGGACTAGCGGGGGGAGGCAAGAGACCCAGTACTTC,CASSDRGTSGGRQETQYF
.,TRBJ2-3,TRBV4-2,.,TGTGCCAGCAGCCAAGATAGCTCCCAGAGATATACGCAGTATTTT,CASSQDSSQRYTQYF
.,TRBJ2-1,TRBV5-1,.,TGCGCCAGCAGCTTGGAGGGTCGGAAGGGGAATGAGCAGTTCTTC,CASSLEGRKGNEQFF
.,TRBJ1-6,TRBV5-1,.,TGCGCCAGCAGCTTCTACAGGGACCATAGTTTTTCACCCCTCCACTTT,CASSFYRDHSFSPLHF
TRBD1,TRBJ2-7,TRBV12-5,.,TGTGCTAGTGGTTCGATACAGGGGATGGCCTACGAGCAGTACTTC,CASGSIQGMAYEQYF
.,TRBJ1-2,TRBV19,.,TGTGCCAGTAGTACGGCGGGGTCTCTTAACTATGGCTACACCTTC,CASSTAGSLNYGYTF
TRBD1,TRBJ1-2,TRBV5-4,.,TGTGCCAGCAGCCCGCAGGGGACAGGGAGCTATGGCTACACCTTC,CASSPQGTGSYGYTF
TRBD1,TRBJ1-5,TRBV6-4,.,TGTGCCAGCAGTCCCGGGACAGGGGGCAATCAGCCCCAGCATTTT,CASSPGTGGNQPQHF
.,TRBJ2-7,TRBV7-2,.,TGTGCCAGCAGCTTAGCGGGGGCAGGGGCGCCCTACGAGCAGTACTTC,CASSLAGAGAPYEQYF
TRBD1,TRBJ2-7,TRBV6-1,once,TGTGCCAGCAGTGAGATCAGGGGGAACAACGAGCAGTACTTC,CASSEIRGNNEQYF
TRBD1,TRBJ1-2,TRBV15,.,TGTGCCACCAGCAGAGAGGGCAGGGGGAACTATGGCTACACCTTC,CATSREGRGNYGYTF
.,TRBJ1-3,TRBV6-4,.,TGTGCCAGCAGTAGAGACAGCTCCTCTGGAAACACCATATATTTT,CASSRDSSSGNTIYF
TRBD2,TRBJ2-5,TRBV5-1,once,TGCGCCAGCAGCTTGGGAGCGGGGAACCAAGAGACCCAGTACTTC,CASSLGAGNQETQYF
.,TRBJ2-7,TRBV27,.,TGTGCCAGCAGTTTGGGCCGGACGGGCGGGACCTACGAGCAGTACTTC,CASSLGRTGGTYEQYF
.,TRBJ1-6,TRBV2,.,TGTGCCAGCAGGGCAGATAATTCACCCCTCCACTTT,CASRADNSPLHF
TRBD1,TRBJ2-2,TRBV9,.,TGTGCCAGCAGCCTCGACAGGGGCACCGGGGAGCTGTTTTTT,CASSLDRGTGELFF
TRBD1,TRBJ1-2,TRBV11-3,.,TGTGCCAGCAGACCAGGGGGCAGGGGGTATAACTATGGCTACACCTTC,CASRPGGRGYNYGYTF